This T cell receptor (beta chain) was found in a study of tumour-infiltrating T cells in Burkitt lymphoma. Background on the study: Repertoire clonality predicted overall and progression-free survival.

The CDR3 has 14 residues. Looked up from germline, CDR1 is LGHNA and CDR2 is YNFKEQ. V lost 2 bases to trimming and J lost 6 bases, with 12 bases between them. The repertoire was sequenced with immunoSEQ multiplex PCR; TCRdb's copy has only in-frame clones and lacks some. Among roughly 15,000 clones listed, over 75% were seen once. This clone was counted a few times. Source material: tumor tissue. This TCR came from a human donor with diffuse large B-cell lymphoma. The genes are TRBV4-2 and TRBJ2-3; D tentatively fits TRBD1 or TRBD2 (5 bases each). CDR3 in DNA: TGTGCCAGCAGCCAAACGGGGCTATCGGATACGCAGTATTTT. It is translated as CASSQTGLSDTQYF.